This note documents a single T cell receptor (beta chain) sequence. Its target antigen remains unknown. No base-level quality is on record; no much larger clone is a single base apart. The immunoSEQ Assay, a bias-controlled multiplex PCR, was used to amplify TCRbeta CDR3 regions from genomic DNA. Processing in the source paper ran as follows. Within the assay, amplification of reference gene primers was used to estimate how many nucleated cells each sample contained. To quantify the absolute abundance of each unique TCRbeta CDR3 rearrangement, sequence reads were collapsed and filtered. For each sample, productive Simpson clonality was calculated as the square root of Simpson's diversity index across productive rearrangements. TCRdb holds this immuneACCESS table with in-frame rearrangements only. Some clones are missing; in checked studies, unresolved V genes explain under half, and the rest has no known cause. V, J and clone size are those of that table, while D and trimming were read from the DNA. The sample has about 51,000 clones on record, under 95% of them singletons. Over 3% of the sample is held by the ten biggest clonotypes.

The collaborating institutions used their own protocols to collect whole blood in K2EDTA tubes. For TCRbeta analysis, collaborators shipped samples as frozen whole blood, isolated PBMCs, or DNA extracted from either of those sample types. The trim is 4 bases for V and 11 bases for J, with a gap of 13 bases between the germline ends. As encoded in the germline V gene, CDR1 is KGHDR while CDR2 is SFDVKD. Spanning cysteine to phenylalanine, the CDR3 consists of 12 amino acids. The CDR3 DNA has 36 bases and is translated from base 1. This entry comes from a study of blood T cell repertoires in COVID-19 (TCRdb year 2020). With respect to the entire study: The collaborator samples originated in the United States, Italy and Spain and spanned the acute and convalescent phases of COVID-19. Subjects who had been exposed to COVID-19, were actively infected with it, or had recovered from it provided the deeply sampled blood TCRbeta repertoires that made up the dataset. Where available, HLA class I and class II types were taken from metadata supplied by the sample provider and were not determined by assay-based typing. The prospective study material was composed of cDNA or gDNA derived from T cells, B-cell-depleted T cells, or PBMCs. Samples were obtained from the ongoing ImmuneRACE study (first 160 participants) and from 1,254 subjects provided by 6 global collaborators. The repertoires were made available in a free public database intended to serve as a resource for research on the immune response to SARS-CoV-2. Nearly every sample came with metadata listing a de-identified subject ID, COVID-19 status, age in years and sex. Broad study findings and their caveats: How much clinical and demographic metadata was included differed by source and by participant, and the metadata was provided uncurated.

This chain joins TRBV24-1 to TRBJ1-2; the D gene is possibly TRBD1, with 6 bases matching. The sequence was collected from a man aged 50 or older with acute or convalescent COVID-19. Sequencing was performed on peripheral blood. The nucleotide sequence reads TGTGCCACCAGTGAGGGCACAGGGCGGTACACCTTC. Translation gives CATSEGTGRYTF.